Listed here are 15 T cell receptor beta chains from one sample, sequenced in a study of T cell responses to AZD1222 COVID-19 vaccine. Some clones are missing from TCRdb's copy, which holds only in-frame ones; the method was immunoSEQ multiplex PCR. Seen here are 100,000 to 150,000 clones, around 91% observed once, and the top ten hold more than 2.5%. The sample in question was peripheral blood, obtained on day 0 of AZD1222 vaccination. Source of these receptors: an adult in good health.

As concerns this clone: The sample carries other DNA sequences with the same CDR3. The chain uses TRBV6-2 or TRBV6-3 and TRBJ2-7, with D perhaps TRBD2 (6 bases). The CDR3 sequence is 13 residues long. Germline V CDR1 and CDR2: MNHEY, SVGEGT. V gave up 1 base and J gave up 3 bases, with 7 bases separating them. The CDR3 nucleotides read TGTGCCAGCAGTTACTTGGGACTCTACGAGCAGTACTTC. Protein product: CASSYLGLYEQYF.

The J gene is TRBJ2-1, the V gene TRBV24-1; possibly TRBD1 for D (5 bases). Germline V gene lookup returns CDR1 KGHDR and CDR2 SFDVKD. CDR3 length: 15 amino acids. V lost 4 bases and J 5 bases, leaving 14 bases between the germline ends. CDR3 residues: CATSERTFTNNEQFF. DNA for the CDR3: TGTGCCACCAGTGAACGGACATTTACCAACAATGAGCAGTTCTTC.

This chain joins TRBV14 and TRBJ2-7; no reliable D call. Trimming shortened V by 4 bases and J by 5 bases, and 15 bases separated the two germline ends. This CDR3 spans 14 amino acids. CDR1 and CDR2 (germline): SGHDN, FVKESK. The CDR3 DNA reads as TGTGCCAGCAGCCCACCTCACCAGTCCCACGAGCAGTACTTC. Amino acid sequence: CASSPPHQSHEQYF.

The V and J genes are TRBV28 and TRBJ2-7; 7 nucleotides match TRBD1. The V and J ends lost 5 bases and 0 bases, in that order; junction bases with no gene match: 10. CDR1 MDHEN and CDR2 SYDVKM come from the germline V gene. The CDR3 is made up of 16 amino acids. CDR3 bases: TGTGCCAGCAGTCCTATACACAGGGGTCCCTCCTACGAGCAGTACTTC. Protein sequence: CASSPIHRGPSYEQYF.

This chain uses TRBV6-5 with TRBJ2-5, with D possibly matching TRBD1 (6 bases). Per germline, CDR1 MNHEY and CDR2 SVGAGI. Trimming pared 6 bases from V and 1 base from J, leaving 9 bases between. The CDR3 spans 13 residues. CDR3 region: CASRTQGQETQYF. CDR3 coding DNA: TGTGCCAGCAGGACACAGGGCCAAGAGACCCAGTACTTC.

V is TRBV5-4 and J is TRBJ1-2; no clear D gene. The CDR3 contains 12 residues. Germline CDR1 is SGHNT and CDR2 is YYREEE (reference sequence). V was pared by 0 bases and J by 4 bases, with 4 bases between. The CDR3 reads CASSLVPYGYTF. The CDR3 DNA sequence: TGTGCCAGCAGCTTGGTGCCCTATGGCTACACCTTC.

This clone showed up just once. V is TRBV7-3 and J is TRBJ2-6; D is uncertain. The ends were cut back, 5 bases at V and 0 bases at J, with 2 bases in the middle. CDR3 length equals 13 residues. Germline-derived CDR1 and CDR2 are SGHTA and FQGTGA. CDR3: CASSHSGANVLTF. The CDR3 coding sequence is TGTGCCAGCAGCCACTCTGGGGCCAACGTCCTGACTTTC.

This chain connects TRBV6-5 to TRBJ1-2, with 12 positions matching TRBD1. The germline CDR1 and CDR2 sequences are MNHEY and SVGAGI. The CDR3 is 14 amino acids. Trimming cost V 4 bases and J 8 bases; bases outside gene matches: 5. CDR3 residues: CASSSGTGGRGYTF. CDR3 nucleotide sequence: TGTGCCAGCAGTTCCGGGACAGGGGGCCGGGGCTACACCTTC.

As DNA, the CDR3 is TGTGCCAGCAGCCTGACTAGCGATACAGATACGCAGTATTTT. Residues: CASSLTSDTDTQYF. The chain joins TRBV11-2 to TRBJ2-3; 8 nucleotides match TRBD2. The germline gives CDR1 SGHAT, CDR2 FQNNGV. The junction had 4 bases not matched to a gene; V was cut back by 5 bases and J by 3 bases. This CDR3 has 14 residues.

This chain uses TRBV5-5 with TRBJ2-7; 8 nucleotides agree with TRBD1. The CDR3 has 14 amino acids. Germline CDR1 is SGHKS and CDR2 is YYEKEE (reference sequence). J was trimmed by 3 bases and V by 4 bases; bases with no gene match: 6. In DNA form, the CDR3 reads TGTGCCAGCAGCCCGGGACAGGTGAGCTACGAGCAGTACTTC. Translating gives CASSPGQVSYEQYF.

The rearrangement links TRBV5-1 to TRBJ2-1; a weak D match, TRBD2 (5 bases). CDR3 length: 17 amino acids. Deletions cut 2 bases from V and 1 base from J, with 16 bases between. Germline V gene lookup returns CDR1 SGHRS and CDR2 YFSETQ. The CDR3 coding sequence is TGCGCCAGCAGCTTCGGAGGCGGTGCAGGATCCTACAATGAGCAGTTCTTC. This codes for CASSFGGGAGSYNEQFF.

The V and J genes are TRBV25-1 and TRBJ1-1; D gene ambiguous. The germline CDR1 and CDR2 sequences are MGHDK and SYGVNS. The CDR3 is 15 amino acids. The V end lost 2 bases, the J end lost 4 bases, and 14 bases lay between the germline ends. The CDR3 nucleotides are TGTGCCAGCAGTGAACCCGGGAGAGTGGGCACTGAAGCTTTCTTT. It specifies CASSEPGRVGTEAFF.

In this sample, this clone turned up once. This rearrangement joins TRBV9 to TRBJ1-2, with D possibly being TRBD1 (5 bases). CDR3 size: 13 residues. Germline V gene lookup returns CDR1 SGDLS and CDR2 YYNGEE. Trimming shortened V by 5 bases and J by 3 bases, and 11 bases separated the two germline ends. The CDR3 here is CASSSTGYYGYTF. In DNA form, the CDR3 reads TGTGCCAGCAGTTCAACAGGCTACTATGGCTACACCTTC.

This chain links TRBV7-8 with TRBJ1-2; D unresolved. V shed 5 bases and J shed 11 bases, with 15 bases lying between them. Germline V gene data show CDR1 as SGHVS and CDR2 as FQNEAQ. The CDR3 extends over 12 amino acids. The DNA for the CDR3 is TGTGCCAGCAGCGAGACCTGGGCGGTGTACACCTTC. Protein product: CASSETWAVYTF.

V usage is TRBV7-2 and J usage is TRBJ2-5; TRBD2 matches 8 bases. The germline CDR1 and CDR2 sequences are SGHTA and FQGNSA. The CDR3 consists of 18 residues. V shed 1 base and J 4 bases; nucleotides not matched to a gene: 14. The CDR3 nucleotides read TGTGCCAGCAGCTTAGAAAGGGGGACTAGAGGGTATGGAGAGACCCAGTACTTC. Protein product: CASSLERGTRGYGETQYF. The full variable domain, in which reference TRBV7-2 and TRBJ2-5 provide the parts outside the CDR3, is GAGVSQSPSNKVTEKGKDVELRCDPISGHTALYWYRQSLGQGLEFLIYFQGNSAPDKSGLPSDRFSAERTGGSVSTLTIQRTQQEDSAVYLCASSLERGTRGYGETQYFGPGTRLLVL.